The T cell receptor beta chain under discussion was sequenced for a study of technical replicates of blood from a few donors. TCRdb's copy holds only in-frame clones and misses some; the assay was immunoSEQ multiplex PCR. Altogether 85,000 to 100,000 clones are present, 95% being singletons, with the ten largest covering about 0.26%. Unmatched junction bases numbered 14, after V lost 2 bases and J lost 7 bases. The CDR3 has 16 residues. The germline gives CDR1 GTSNPN, CDR2 SVGIG (reference sequence). This clonotype was obtained from a human donor in good health. Sequenced material: T cells isolated from PBMCs. The rearrangement uses TRBV30 and TRBJ2-5, with TRBD1 matching over 9 bases. The CDR3, as DNA: TGTGCCTGGAGTCGGGCGACAGGGGGAGTGGGAGGGACCCAGTACTTC. It yields the protein CAWSRATGGVGGTQYF.